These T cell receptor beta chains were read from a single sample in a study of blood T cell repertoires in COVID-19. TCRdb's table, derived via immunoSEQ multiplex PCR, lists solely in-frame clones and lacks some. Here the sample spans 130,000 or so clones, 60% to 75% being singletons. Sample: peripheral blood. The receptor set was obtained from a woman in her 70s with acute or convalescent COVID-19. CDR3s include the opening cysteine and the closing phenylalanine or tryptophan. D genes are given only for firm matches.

CASSQSPGLGALSYEQYF	NA	TRBJ2-7	18	TRBV28
CASSLGILDDTGELFF	NA	TRBJ2-2	16	TRBV9
CASSQDSTSGVYQETQYF	TRBD2	TRBJ2-5	18	TRBV3-1/TRBV3-2
CASSLTSGGLGEQYF	TRBD2	TRBJ2-7	15	TRBV7-8
CAISESKAGDGYTF	NA	TRBJ1-2	14	TRBV10-3
CASSVAGLADTQYF	NA	TRBJ2-3	14	TRBV9
CASSSGLAGVEDTQYF	TRBD2	TRBJ2-3	16	TRBV7-9
CASSSEASNTGELFF	NA	TRBJ2-2	15	TRBV11-3
CASRLYGTSGGAFF	NA	TRBJ1-1	14	TRBV6-5
CASSSPETLQETQYF	NA	TRBJ2-5	15	TRBV5-1
CASSPTGLAKNIQYF	NA	TRBJ2-4	15	TRBV5-1
CASSLGGNYGYTF	NA	TRBJ1-2	13	TRBV28
CASSSGVYTEAFF	NA	TRBJ1-1	13	TRBV6-5
CASSVGGATNEKLFF	TRBD1	TRBJ1-4	15	TRBV19
CASSVGPRSEAFF	NA	TRBJ1-1	13	TRBV19
CASSRQGELYGYTF	TRBD1	TRBJ1-2	14	TRBV7-9
CASSFTGADTGELFF	TRBD1	TRBJ2-2	15	TRBV19